The 9 T cell receptor beta chains reported below all come from one sample, sequenced in a study of shared clonotypes between healthy human individuals (dated by TCRdb to about 2020). Libraries came from the immunoSEQ multiplex PCR assay. TCRdb carries this immuneACCESS record with in-frame sequences only. Its versions omit some clonotypes, under half of them owing to an unresolved V gene in the studies checked, with the rest unexplained. The sample records about a million clones, more than 60% of which are singletons. Over 1.3% of the sample goes to the ten largest clones. The specimen was memory CD4+ T cells sorted from blood. Per the publication, the cell subset or site label means: CD45RA-negative fraction. These receptors originate from a man aged 18-30 years in good health.

The rearrangement links TRBV7-9 to TRBJ1-2; no definite D call. The germline V and J ends were trimmed by 3 bases and 8 bases, with 16 bases remaining between them. Looked up from germline, CDR1 is SEHNR and CDR2 is FQNEAQ (reference sequence). The CDR3 runs to 14 residues. The CDR3 DNA reads as TGTGCCAGCAGCTTGGACGGACCTTCAAGGGGCTACACCTTC. Amino acids: CASSLDGPSRGYTF.

The chain links TRBV6-5 to TRBJ1-6; possibly TRBD1 for D (5 bases). The germline CDR1 and CDR2 sequences are MNHEY and SVGAGI. There are 16 residues in the CDR3. Trimming stripped 0 bases from V and 9 bases from J, with 15 bases between. The CDR3 coding sequence is TGTGCCAGCAGTTACTCAAGTGGGACGGAGCTTTCACCCCTCCACTTT. This encodes CASSYSSGTELSPLHF.

The J gene is TRBJ1-6, the V gene TRBV11-2, with D uncertain. Germline lookup yields CDR1 SGHAT and CDR2 FQNNGV. CDR3 length: 13 residues. V was pared by 5 bases and J by 9 bases, with 11 bases between. CDR3 in amino acids: CASSPRELSPLHF. DNA of the CDR3: TGTGCCAGCAGCCCCCGGGAGCTTTCACCCCTCCACTTT.

The CDR3 coding sequence is TGCGCCAGCAGTTTCCGGGACCCGTCGGAGGTAGCTTTCTTT. Amino acid sequence: CASSFRDPSEVAFF. V and J are TRBV5-1 and TRBJ1-1; tentatively, D is TRBD1 (5 bases). This CDR3 is built from 14 residues. Germline CDR1 SGHRS, CDR2 YFSETQ. V lost 5 bases, J lost 10 bases, and 21 bases lay in between.

Turning to this clone: Other DNA sequences in the same sample also yield this CDR3. V is TRBV19 and J is TRBJ2-1; D remains unclear. The V gene lost 1 base and the J gene lost 0 bases, with 4 bases spanning the gap. The germline gives CDR1 LNHDA, CDR2 SQIVND (reference sequence). The CDR3 contains 14 residues. The CDR3 coding sequence is TGTGCCAGTAGTATAGGGGGCTCCTACAATGAGCAGTTCTTC. Protein sequence: CASSIGGSYNEQFF.

The genes are TRBV7-6 and TRBJ2-2, with TRBD2 matching over 15 bases. Unmatched junction bases numbered 6, after V lost 5 bases and J lost 5 bases. This CDR3 spans 17 amino acids. Germline V gene lookup returns CDR1 SGHVS and CDR2 FNYEAQ. Here the CDR3 reads CASSPPGLAGGTGELFF. The CDR3 bases are TGTGCCAGCAGCCCACCCGGACTAGCGGGAGGGACCGGGGAGCTGTTTTTT.

The chain joins TRBV5-1 to TRBJ2-5; D may be TRBD1 (6 bases). Germline CDR1 SGHRS, CDR2 YFSETQ. V lost 0 bases and J 1 base, leaving 10 bases between the germline ends. This CDR3 spans 15 amino acids. In DNA form, the CDR3 reads TGCGCCAGCAGCTTGGGTGGACAGACCCAAGAGACCCAGTACTTC. The encoded protein is CASSLGGQTQETQYF. The full variable domain, with the rest looked up from reference TRBV5-1 and TRBJ2-5, is KAGVTQTPRYLIKTRGQQVTLSCSPISGHRSVSWYQQTPGQGLQFLFEYFSETQRNKGNFPGRFSGRQFSNSRSEMNVSTLELGDSALYLCASSLGGQTQETQYFGPGTRLLVL.

Only a few counts were recorded for this clone. J is TRBJ2-7 and V is TRBV28; no definite D call. Trimming cost V 6 bases and J 4 bases, with 16 bases left between them. The CDR3 is made up of 14 amino acids. Germline V gene data show CDR1 as MDHEN and CDR2 as SYDVKM. The CDR3 DNA reads TGTGCCAGCAGGAAGGCACAGAGCCTTTACGAGCAGTACTTC. Residues: CASRKAQSLYEQYF.

CDR3 loop: CASSDTSSPYNSPLHF. The CDR3 DNA follows: TGTGCCAGCAGCGACACATCGAGTCCCTATAATTCACCCCTCCACTTT. This chain uses TRBV7-2 with TRBJ1-6, with D uncertain. The germline V and J ends were trimmed by 5 bases and 2 bases, with 13 bases remaining between them. This CDR3 region has 16 residues. Germline values: CDR1 SGHTA, CDR2 FQGNSA. Combining the CDR3 with reference TRBV7-2 and TRBJ1-6 gives the whole variable domain GAGVSQSPSNKVTEKGKDVELRCDPISGHTALYWYRQSLGQGLEFLIYFQGNSAPDKSGLPSDRFSAERTGGSVSTLTIQRTQQEDSAVYLCASSDTSSPYNSPLHFGNGTRLTVT.